This TCR beta chain stems from a study of monozygotic twins with inflammatory bowel disease. Through template switching, UMIs that included a 6-nucleotide sample barcode were added. Nested PCRs of 16 and 9 cycles, two in total, were run on TCRalpha and TCRbeta cDNA. TCRdb reprocessed the 5' RACE reads, with one entry per CDR3 protein and no DNA. This sample's table reports around 150,000 distinct CDR3 sequences. The CDR3 has 15 residues. CDR1 DFQATT and CDR2 SNEGSKA come from the germline V gene (reference sequence). This sequence joins TRBV20-1 and TRBJ2-7; TCRdb indicates TRBD2, and absent DNA this call remains unverified. The sample taken for sequencing was blood. This sequence was found in a human donor with ulcerative colitis or Crohn's disease, or a healthy co-twin of an affected twin (not recorded which). The CDR3 sequence: CSASGLAGGGCEQYF.